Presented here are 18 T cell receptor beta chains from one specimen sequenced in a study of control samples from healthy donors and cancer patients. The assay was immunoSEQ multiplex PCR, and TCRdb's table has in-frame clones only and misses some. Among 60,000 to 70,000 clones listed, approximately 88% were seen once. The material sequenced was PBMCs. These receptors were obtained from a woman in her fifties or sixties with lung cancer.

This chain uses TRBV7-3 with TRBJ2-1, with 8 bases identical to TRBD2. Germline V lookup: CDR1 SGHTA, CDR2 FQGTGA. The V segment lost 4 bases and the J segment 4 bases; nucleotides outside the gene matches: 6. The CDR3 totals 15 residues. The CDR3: CASSWSGGDYNEQFF. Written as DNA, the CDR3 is TGTGCCAGCAGCTGGAGCGGGGGCGATTACAATGAGCAGTTCTTC.

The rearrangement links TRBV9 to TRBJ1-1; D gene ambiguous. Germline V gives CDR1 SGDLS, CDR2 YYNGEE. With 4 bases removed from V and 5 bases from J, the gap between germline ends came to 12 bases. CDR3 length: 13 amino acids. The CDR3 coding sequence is TGTGCCAGCAGCCCCTTTATAGGGACTGAAGCTTTCTTT. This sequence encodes CASSPFIGTEAFF.

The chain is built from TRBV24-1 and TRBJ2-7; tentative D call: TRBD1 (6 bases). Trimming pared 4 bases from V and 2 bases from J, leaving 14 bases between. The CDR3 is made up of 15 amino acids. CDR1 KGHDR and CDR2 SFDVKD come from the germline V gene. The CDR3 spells CATSDRQGNTYEQYF. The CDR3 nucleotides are TGTGCCACCAGTGACAGGCAGGGGAATACCTACGAGCAGTACTTC.

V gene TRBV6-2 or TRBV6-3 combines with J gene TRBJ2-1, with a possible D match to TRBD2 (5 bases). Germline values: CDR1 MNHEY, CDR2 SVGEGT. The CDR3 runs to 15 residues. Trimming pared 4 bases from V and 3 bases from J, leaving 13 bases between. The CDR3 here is CASSSVRTGYNEQFF. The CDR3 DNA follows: TGTGCCAGCAGTTCCGTCCGGACTGGCTACAATGAGCAGTTCTTC.

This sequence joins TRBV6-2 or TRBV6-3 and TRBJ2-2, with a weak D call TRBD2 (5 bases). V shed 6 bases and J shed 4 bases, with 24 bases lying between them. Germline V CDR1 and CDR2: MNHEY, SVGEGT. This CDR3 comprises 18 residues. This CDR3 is CASSPYRQREYSTGELFF. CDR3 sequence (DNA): TGTGCCAGCAGCCCCTATCGCCAAAGGGAGTACAGCACCGGGGAGCTGTTTTTT.

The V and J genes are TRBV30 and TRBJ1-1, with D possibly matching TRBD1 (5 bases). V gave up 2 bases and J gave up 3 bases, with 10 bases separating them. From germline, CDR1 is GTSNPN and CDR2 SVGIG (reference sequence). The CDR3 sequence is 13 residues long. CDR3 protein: CAWSRGRDTEAFF. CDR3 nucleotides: TGTGCCTGGAGTAGGGGTAGGGACACTGAAGCTTTCTTT.

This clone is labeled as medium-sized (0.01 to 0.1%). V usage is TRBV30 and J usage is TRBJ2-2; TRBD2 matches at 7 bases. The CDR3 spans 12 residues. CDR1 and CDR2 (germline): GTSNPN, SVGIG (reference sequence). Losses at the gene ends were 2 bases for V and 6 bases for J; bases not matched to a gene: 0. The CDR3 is CAWSREAGELFF. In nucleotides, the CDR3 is TGTGCCTGGAGTCGGGAGGCCGGGGAGCTGTTTTTT. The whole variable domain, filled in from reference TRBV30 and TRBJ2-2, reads SQTIHQWPATLVQPVGSPLSLECTVEGTSNPNLYWYRQAAGRGLQLLFYSVGIGQISSEVPQNLSASRPQDRQFILSSKKLLLSDSGFYLCAWSREAGELFFGEGSRLTVL.

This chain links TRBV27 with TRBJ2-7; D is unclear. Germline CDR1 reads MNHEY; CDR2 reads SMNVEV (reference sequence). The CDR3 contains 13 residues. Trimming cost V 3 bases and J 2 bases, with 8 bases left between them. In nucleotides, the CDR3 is TGTGCCAGCAGTTTTACGGCAGCCTACGAGCAGTACTTC. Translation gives CASSFTAAYEQYF.

The CDR3 protein is CASSDLTAYEQYF. As DNA, the CDR3 is TGTGCCAGCAGTGATCTGACAGCTTACGAGCAGTACTTC. The V call is TRBV2, the J call TRBJ2-7; tentative D call: TRBD1 (5 bases). The germline gives CDR1 SNHLY, CDR2 FYNNEI. Trimming removed 3 bases at V and 4 bases at J, with 10 bases between. This CDR3 comprises 13 residues.

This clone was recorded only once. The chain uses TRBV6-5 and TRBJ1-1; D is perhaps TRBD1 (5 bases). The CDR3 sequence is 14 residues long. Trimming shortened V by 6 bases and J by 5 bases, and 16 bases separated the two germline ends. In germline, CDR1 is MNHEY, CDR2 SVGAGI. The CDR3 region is CASRPEAGRTEAFF. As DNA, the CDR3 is TGTGCCAGCAGACCGGAAGCAGGGAGGACTGAAGCTTTCTTT.

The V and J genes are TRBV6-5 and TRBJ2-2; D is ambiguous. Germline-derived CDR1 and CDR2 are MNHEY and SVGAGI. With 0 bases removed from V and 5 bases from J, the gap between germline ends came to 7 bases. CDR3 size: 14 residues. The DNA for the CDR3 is TGTGCCAGCAGTTACTCGATAGGGACCGGGGAGCTGTTTTTT. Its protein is CASSYSIGTGELFF.

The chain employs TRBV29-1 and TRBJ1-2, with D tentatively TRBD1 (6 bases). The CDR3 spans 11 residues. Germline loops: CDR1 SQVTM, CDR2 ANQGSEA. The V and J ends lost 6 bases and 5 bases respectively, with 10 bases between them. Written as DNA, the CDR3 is TGCAGCGTCCCGACAGGTTATGGCTACACCTTC. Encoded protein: CSVPTGYGYTF.

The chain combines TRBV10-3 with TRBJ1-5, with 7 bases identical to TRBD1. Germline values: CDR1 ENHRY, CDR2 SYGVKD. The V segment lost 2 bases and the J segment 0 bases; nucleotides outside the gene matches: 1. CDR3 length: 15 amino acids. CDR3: CAISEGQDSNQPQHF. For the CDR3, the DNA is TGTGCCATCAGTGAGGGACAGGATAGCAATCAGCCCCAGCATTTT.

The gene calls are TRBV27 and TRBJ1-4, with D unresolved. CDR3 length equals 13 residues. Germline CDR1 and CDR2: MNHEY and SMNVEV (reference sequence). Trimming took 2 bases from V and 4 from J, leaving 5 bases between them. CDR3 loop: CASSLKSNEKLFF. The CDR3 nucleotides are TGTGCCAGCAGTTTAAAGAGTAATGAAAAACTGTTTTTT.

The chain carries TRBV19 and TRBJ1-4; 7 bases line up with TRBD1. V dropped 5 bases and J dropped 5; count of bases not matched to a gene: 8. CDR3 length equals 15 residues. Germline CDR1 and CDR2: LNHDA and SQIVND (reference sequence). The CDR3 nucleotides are TGTGCCAGTAGTCGCCCGACAGGGATAAATGAAAAACTGTTTTTT. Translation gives CASSRPTGINEKLFF. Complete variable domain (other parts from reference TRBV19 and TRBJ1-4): DGGITQSPKYLFRKEGQNVTLSCEQNLNHDAMYWYRQDPGQGLRLIYYSQIVNDFQKGDIAEGYSVSREKKESFPLTVTSAQKNPTAFYLCASSRPTGINEKLFFGSGTQLSVL.

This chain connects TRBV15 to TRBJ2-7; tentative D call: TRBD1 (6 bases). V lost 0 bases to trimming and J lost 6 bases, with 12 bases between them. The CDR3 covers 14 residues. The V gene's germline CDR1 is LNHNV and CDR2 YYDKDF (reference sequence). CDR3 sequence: CATSRETTGSEQYF. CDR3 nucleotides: TGTGCCACCAGCAGAGAGACCACAGGGAGCGAGCAGTACTTC.

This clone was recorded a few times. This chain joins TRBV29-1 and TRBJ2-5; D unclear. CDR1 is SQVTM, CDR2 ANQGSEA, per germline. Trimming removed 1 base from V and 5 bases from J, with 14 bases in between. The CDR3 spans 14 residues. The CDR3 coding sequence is TGCAGCGTTGAAGTCTCGGTTATACCGGAGACCCAGTACTTC. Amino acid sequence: CSVEVSVIPETQYF.

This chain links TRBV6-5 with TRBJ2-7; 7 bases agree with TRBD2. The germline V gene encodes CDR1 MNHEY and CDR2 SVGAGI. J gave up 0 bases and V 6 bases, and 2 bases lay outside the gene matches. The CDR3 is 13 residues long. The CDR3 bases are TGTGCCAGCAGCCGGGACTACTCCTACGAGCAGTACTTC. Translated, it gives CASSRDYSYEQYF.